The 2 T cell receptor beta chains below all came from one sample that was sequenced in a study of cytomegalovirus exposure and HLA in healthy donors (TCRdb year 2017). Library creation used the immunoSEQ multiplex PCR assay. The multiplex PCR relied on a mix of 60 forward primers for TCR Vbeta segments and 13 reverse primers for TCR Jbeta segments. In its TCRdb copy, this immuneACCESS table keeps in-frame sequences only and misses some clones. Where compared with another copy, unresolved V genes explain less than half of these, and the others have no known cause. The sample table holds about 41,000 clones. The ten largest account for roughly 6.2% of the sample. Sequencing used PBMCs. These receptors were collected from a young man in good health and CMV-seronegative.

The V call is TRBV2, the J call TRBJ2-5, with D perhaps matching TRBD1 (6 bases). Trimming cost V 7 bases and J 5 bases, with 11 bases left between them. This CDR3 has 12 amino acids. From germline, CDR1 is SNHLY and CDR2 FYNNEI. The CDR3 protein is CASIGGRETQYF. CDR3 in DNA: TGTGCCAGCATAGGGGGACGGGAGACCCAGTACTTC.

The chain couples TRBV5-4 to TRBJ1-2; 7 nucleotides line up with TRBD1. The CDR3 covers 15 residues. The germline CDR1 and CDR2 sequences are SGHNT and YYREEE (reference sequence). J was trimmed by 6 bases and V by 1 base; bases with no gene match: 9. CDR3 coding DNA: TGTGCCAGCAGCTTGTTCGGTGACAGGGTTGATGGCTACACCTTC. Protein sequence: CASSLFGDRVDGYTF.